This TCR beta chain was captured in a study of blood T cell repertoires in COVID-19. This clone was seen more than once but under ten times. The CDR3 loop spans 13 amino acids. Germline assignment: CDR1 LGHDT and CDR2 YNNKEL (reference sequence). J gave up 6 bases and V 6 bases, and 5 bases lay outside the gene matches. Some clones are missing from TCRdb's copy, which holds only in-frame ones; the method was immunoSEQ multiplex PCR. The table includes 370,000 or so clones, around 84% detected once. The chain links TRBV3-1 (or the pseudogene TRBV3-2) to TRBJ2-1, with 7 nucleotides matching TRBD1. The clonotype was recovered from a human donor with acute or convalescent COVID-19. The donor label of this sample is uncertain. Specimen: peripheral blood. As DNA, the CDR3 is TGTGCCAGCAGACAGGGGAGCGGCAATGAGCAGTTCTTC. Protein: CASRQGSGNEQFF.